This passage covers 18 T cell receptor beta chains from one sample sequenced in a study of blood T cell repertoires in COVID-19. Libraries were prepared by immunoSEQ multiplex PCR; TCRdb keeps only in-frame clonotypes and omits some of them. The repertoire consists of around 260,000 clones, with about 89% occurring once and the leading ten covering more than 1.3%. Material for sequencing was peripheral blood. The receptors were gathered from a woman in her thirties or forties who had recovered from COVID-19.

The chain has TRBV27 and TRBJ2-7; TRBD1 aligns across 7 bases. V gave up 2 bases and J gave up 2 bases; unmatched junction bases: 6. Germline V gene sequence: CDR1 MNHEY, CDR2 SMNVEV (reference sequence). CDR3 length: 15 amino acids. DNA for the CDR3: TGTGCCAGCAGTTTAAAGCCGGGACAGACCTACGAGCAGTACTTC. Translated: CASSLKPGQTYEQYF.

The chain links TRBV5-1 to TRBJ1-2; 9 nucleotides match TRBD1. This CDR3 is 17 amino acids long. The germline V gene has CDR1 SGHRS and CDR2 YFSETQ. V was pared by 0 bases and J by 2 bases, with 8 bases of the junction left unmatched. The CDR3 sequence is CASSLVRTGGDNYGYTF. The CDR3 nucleotides read TGCGCCAGCAGCTTGGTTAGAACAGGGGGCGACAACTATGGCTACACCTTC.

This clone was recorded only once. This chain joins TRBV10-1 and TRBJ2-7; D may be TRBD2 (5 bases). CDR3 length: 17 amino acids. CDR1 and CDR2 (germline): WNHNN, SYGVQD (reference sequence). V lost 2 bases and J lost 0, with 17 bases in between. The CDR3 loop is CASSERSRLHPSYEQYF. The CDR3 DNA reads TGCGCCAGCAGTGAGAGGTCCAGACTACATCCCTCCTACGAGCAGTACTTC.

The rearrangement joins TRBV27 to TRBJ2-7; no clear D gene. The germline V gene encodes CDR1 MNHEY and CDR2 SMNVEV (reference sequence). The CDR3 has 14 residues. Deletions cut 3 bases from V and 0 bases from J, with 9 bases between. CDR3 in amino acids: CASSLRPSSYEQYF. CDR3 bases: TGTGCCAGCAGTTTGCGGCCTTCCTCCTACGAGCAGTACTTC.

The V gene is TRBV27, the J gene TRBJ1-1; D is perhaps TRBD1 (5 bases). The V end lost 6 bases, the J end lost 4 bases, and 18 bases lay between the germline ends. This CDR3 is built from 15 residues. Germline V gene data show CDR1 as MNHEY and CDR2 as SMNVEV (reference sequence). CDR3 nucleotide sequence: TGTGCCAGCAGCATGACACACGGGGGGAGCACTGAAGCTTTCTTT. Translating gives CASSMTHGGSTEAFF.

V is TRBV3-1 (or the pseudogene TRBV3-2) and J is TRBJ2-3; 9 positions agree with TRBD2. Trimming took 1 base from V and 2 from J; bases not matched to a gene: 4. Germline loops: CDR1 LGHDT, CDR2 YNNKEL (reference sequence). The length of the CDR3 is 16 residues. The CDR3, as DNA: TGTGCCAGCAGCCAAGGGACTAGCGCCTACACAGATACGCAGTATTTT. Encoded protein: CASSQGTSAYTDTQYF.

This sequence joins TRBV18 and TRBJ2-7; no clear D gene. CDR1 KGHSH and CDR2 LQKENI come from the germline V gene. Trimming removed 6 bases at V and 1 base at J, with 19 bases between. This CDR3 comprises 16 residues. The CDR3 spells CASSPLTLQASYEQYF. The CDR3 DNA reads as TGTGCCAGCTCTCCCCTGACACTTCAGGCGTCCTACGAGCAGTACTTC.

This clone was seen once. J is TRBJ2-3 and V is TRBV11-3; D might be TRBD1 (5 bases). V was pared by 3 bases and J by 0 bases, with 7 bases between. From germline, CDR1 is SGHNT and CDR2 YENEEA. The CDR3 runs 14 residues. The CDR3 nucleotides read TGTGCCAGCAGCTTTAGGGGTAGCACAGATACGCAGTATTTT. It specifies CASSFRGSTDTQYF.

Comments on this clone: This specimen includes other DNA sequences encoding the same CDR3. The rearrangement uses TRBV2 and TRBJ1-5; TRBD1 matches 8 bases. J was trimmed by 4 bases and V by 6 bases; bases with no gene match: 2. This CDR3 is built from 13 residues. CDR1 is SNHLY, CDR2 FYNNEI, per germline. Here the CDR3 DNA reads TGTGCCAGCAGGGGACAGGCAAATCAGCCCCAGCATTTT. Amino acids: CASRGQANQPQHF.

The DNA for the CDR3 is TGCGCCAGCAGTGGAGGGTCCTCTGGAAACACCATATATTTT. Protein: CASSGGSSGNTIYF. The chain has TRBV10-2 and TRBJ1-3; no firm D call. V was trimmed by 4 bases and J by 0 bases, leaving 7 bases between them. This CDR3 spans 14 amino acids. CDR1 is WSHSY and CDR2 is SAAADI in the germline V gene.

The genes are TRBV6-2 or TRBV6-3 and TRBJ2-1, with D unresolved. The CDR3 is made up of 12 amino acids. The germline gives CDR1 MNHEY, CDR2 SVGEGT. V was pared by 6 bases and J by 7 bases, with 10 bases between. CDR3 sequence: CASSASRNEQFF. Written as DNA, the CDR3 is TGTGCCAGCAGCGCTAGTAGGAATGAGCAGTTCTTC.

Concerning this clone: The same CDR3 also results from other DNA sequences found in this sample. The V call is TRBV9, the J call TRBJ2-3; TRBD2 matches at 7 bases. Per germline, CDR1 SGDLS and CDR2 YYNGEE. This CDR3 has 15 amino acids. V trimming: 0 bases; J trimming: 2 bases; junction bases outside the gene matches: 3. The CDR3 here is CASSVAGGSTDTQYF. In DNA, the CDR3 is TGTGCCAGCAGCGTAGCCGGGGGGTCCACAGATACGCAGTATTTT.

In its sample, this clone was seen once. The chain combines TRBV21-1 with TRBJ2-7; the tabulated D call, TRBD2, remains unverified against the DNA. TRBV21-1 is a documented pseudogene. The CDR3 length is 14 residues. CDR3 loop: CASSKDGGNDEQYF. The CDR3 DNA reads TGTGCCAGCAGCAAAGACGGCGGGAACGACGAGCAGTACTTC.

CDR3 loop: CASSPRRDTEAFF. The DNA for the CDR3 is TGTGCCAGCAGCCCCCGAAGAGACACTGAAGCTTTCTTT. The rearrangement joins TRBV7-2 to TRBJ1-1; D gene uncertain. The CDR3 totals 13 residues. V lost 5 bases and J 3 bases, leaving 10 bases between the germline ends. Germline V lookup: CDR1 SGHTA, CDR2 FQGNSA.

This clone was recorded a few times. The J gene is TRBJ2-2, the V gene TRBV27; D remains unclear. The germline V and J ends were trimmed by 3 bases and 1 base, with 3 bases remaining between them. The CDR3 contains 13 residues. Germline-derived CDR1 and CDR2 are MNHEY and SMNVEV (reference sequence). In nucleotides, the CDR3 is TGTGCCAGCAGTTTCAGGAACACCGGGGAGCTGTTTTTT. Protein product: CASSFRNTGELFF.

In nucleotides, the CDR3 is TGTGCCAGCAGCTCGCGGACAGGGGGAGTTAGCTATGGCTACACCTTC. It codes for CASSSRTGGVSYGYTF. The chain joins TRBV7-8 to TRBJ1-2, with 10 bases lining up with TRBD1. From germline, CDR1 is SGHVS and CDR2 FQNEAQ. Trimming removed 4 bases from V and 4 bases from J; junction bases left unmatched: 9. The CDR3 has 16 amino acids.

This clone was seen only a few times. The V gene is TRBV7-8, the J gene TRBJ2-7, with a weak D call TRBD1 (6 bases). V was cut by 5 bases and J by 0 bases, with 14 bases left in between. The germline V gene encodes CDR1 SGHVS and CDR2 FQNEAQ. The CDR3 runs 15 residues. The CDR3 protein is CASSPPGDLSYEQYF. The CDR3, as DNA: TGTGCCAGCAGCCCGCCAGGGGACCTCTCCTACGAGCAGTACTTC.

This clone has only a few counts. The chain combines TRBV6-1 with TRBJ1-6; a weak D match, TRBD1 (5 bases). CDR3 size: 16 residues. V was clipped by 2 bases and J by 10 bases, with 18 bases between them. Germline assignment: CDR1 MNHNS and CDR2 SASEGT. The CDR3 DNA reads TGTGCCAGCAGTGAACAATATGGGGGGGTGAGATCACCCCTCCACTTT. Its translation: CASSEQYGGVRSPLHF.